The 32 T cell receptor beta chains below were found in one sample sequenced in a study of patients and donors after allogeneic stem cell transplantation. Using its own MiXCR run on the RT-PCR reads, TCRdb lists one record per CDR3 protein. The table includes approximately 88,000 distinct CDR3 sequences, less than 5% detected once. The sequencing sample was made of blood, either unsorted or a sorted T cell fraction (not recorded which). The receptor set was obtained from a human donor who was either an allogeneic HSCT recipient or a stem cell or donor lymphocyte infusion donor (not recorded which). It is not recorded whose cells these are; they may come from a transplant donor.

This clonotype came up many times. The J gene is TRBJ2-7, the V gene TRBV9; D is unresolved. The CDR3 contains 14 residues. Trimming left V 4 bases short and J 2 bases short, with 13 bases between. Germline CDR1 reads SGDLS; CDR2 reads YYNGEE. The CDR3 reads CASSPTSLTYEQYF. The CDR3 nucleotides are TGTGCCAGCAGCCCTACGAGTTTAACCTACGAGCAGTACTTC.

This clonotype was seen many times. CDR3 in DNA: TGTGCCAGCTCACCACTGCGGGAGAACGGGGAGCTGTTTTTT. This encodes CASSPLRENGELFF. This chain joins TRBV18 and TRBJ2-2, with 7 bases lining up with TRBD2. After removal of 1 base from V and 7 bases from J, the junction contained 3 bases not matched to a gene. The CDR3 covers 14 residues. Germline assignment: CDR1 KGHSH and CDR2 LQKENI. The whole variable domain, remainder taken from reference TRBV18 and TRBJ2-2, is NAGVMQNPRHLVRRRGQEARLRCSPMKGHSHVYWYRQLPEEGLKFMVYLQKENIIDESGMPKERFSAEFPKEGPSILRIQQVVRGDSAAYFCASSPLRENGELFFGEGSRLTVL.

This chain uses TRBV18 with TRBJ1-1; D may be TRBD1 (5 bases). Between the trimmed V and J ends, which lost 3 bases and 4 bases, there was a span of 12 bases. CDR3 length: 14 residues. Germline values: CDR1 KGHSH, CDR2 LQKENI. The CDR3 DNA reads TGTGCCAGCTCACCTGAACAGGTTGGCACTGAAGCTTTCTTT. Its translation is CASSPEQVGTEAFF.

The J gene is TRBJ2-7, the V gene TRBV27; no reliable D call. This CDR3 is built from 13 residues. The V end was cut by 3 bases, the J end by 9 bases, with 15 bases between. CDR1 is MNHEY and CDR2 is SMNVEV in the germline V gene (reference sequence). The CDR3 DNA reads TGTGCCAGCAGTTTCCCCCGTTCCGGTGTGCAGTACTTC. It is translated as CASSFPRSGVQYF.

The chain couples TRBV7-8 to TRBJ1-2; D unresolved. V lost 5 bases to trimming and J lost 1 base, with 11 bases between them. The CDR3 is made up of 14 amino acids. Germline CDR1 is SGHVS and CDR2 is FQNEAQ. CDR3 nucleotide sequence: TGTGCCAGCAGCCAGACGGTTCTTAACTATGGCTACACCTTC. Encoded protein: CASSQTVLNYGYTF.

The chain links TRBV20-1 to TRBJ2-7, with D possibly being TRBD2 (5 bases). This CDR3 comprises 14 residues. Trimming cost V 0 bases and J 6 bases, with 15 bases left between them. CDR1 is DFQATT, CDR2 SNEGSKA, per germline (reference sequence). The CDR3 is CSARDPLAASEQYF. For the CDR3, the DNA is TGCAGTGCTAGAGATCCCCTAGCAGCGAGCGAGCAGTACTTC.

This clonotype appeared many times. V gene TRBV5-1 combines with J gene TRBJ1-2; D gene ambiguous. The CDR3 covers 19 residues. V lost 0 bases and J 0 bases, leaving 21 bases between the germline ends. Germline V gives CDR1 SGHRS, CDR2 YFSETQ. This CDR3 is CASSLGRRMSDLANYGYTF. DNA of the CDR3: TGCGCCAGCAGCTTGGGACGGAGAATGTCCGATTTAGCTAACTATGGCTACACCTTC.

In this sample, this clonotype turned up many times. This clone may be a read error of a much larger clone one base away. The CDR3 end shows no conserved phenylalanine or tryptophan, and so a read error is likely. The rearrangement uses TRBV29-1 and TRBJ2-7, with D perhaps assigned TRBD1 or TRBD2 (5 bases each). From germline, CDR1 is SQVTM and CDR2 ANQGSEA. The CDR3 is made up of 13 amino acids. This CDR3 reads CSGGPGPNYEQYL. The CDR3 DNA sequence: TGCAGTGGTGGTCCGGGACCTAACTACGAGCAGTACCTC.

This clonotype was observed a few times. The V call is TRBV7-3, the J call TRBJ2-3; TRBD2 is a possible D gene (6 bases). The germline CDR1 and CDR2 sequences are SGHTA and FQGTGA. V lost 8 bases to trimming and J lost 2 bases, with 17 bases between them. The CDR3 sequence is 15 residues long. The CDR3 is CASRRPGLSTDTQYF. In nucleotides, the CDR3 is TGTGCCAGCCGTCGGCCGGGACTTTCCACAGATACGCAGTATTTT.

This clonotype was seen ten or more times. This sequence joins TRBV5-1 and TRBJ2-1; 9 nucleotides agree with TRBD2. Trimming removed 0 bases from V and 5 bases from J; junction bases left unmatched: 3. This CDR3 has 15 amino acids. In germline, CDR1 is SGHRS, CDR2 YFSETQ. CDR3 sequence: CASSLVAGGHNEQFF. The CDR3 DNA reads as TGCGCCAGCAGCTTGGTTGCGGGGGGGCACAATGAGCAGTTCTTC.

This clonotype was counted at least ten times. The chain joins TRBV28 to TRBJ1-6, with 7 positions matching TRBD1. The CDR3 length is 16 residues. CDR1 and CDR2 (germline): MDHEN, SYDVKM. V was clipped by 4 bases and J by 9 bases; unmatched bases: 12. In DNA form, the CDR3 reads TGTGCCAGCAGTTCGTCACCGACAGGGAAGAGTTCACCCCTCCACTTT. It yields the protein CASSSSPTGKSSPLHF.

At least ten counts were recorded for this clonotype. DNA for the CDR3: TGCAGTGCCCTGGACCTACCAGCGGAGACCCAGTACTTC. Protein: CSALDLPAETQYF. The V gene is TRBV20-1, the J gene TRBJ2-5; D call uncertain. Per germline, CDR1 DFQATT and CDR2 SNEGSKA (reference sequence). This CDR3 contains 13 residues. Trimming shortened V by 6 bases and J by 5 bases, and 16 bases separated the two germline ends.

The V and J genes are TRBV19 and TRBJ2-1; 8 nucleotides align to TRBD2. There are 11 residues in the CDR3. With 6 bases clipped from V and 15 bases from J, the junction kept 7 bases outside the gene matches. Looked up from germline, CDR1 is LNHDA and CDR2 is SQIVND (reference sequence). The CDR3 region is CASRGGGRMFF. CDR3 bases: TGTGCCAGTAGGGGCGGGGGGCGCATGTTCTTC.

This clonotype has a count of ten or more. The CDR3 spells CSATGEGRYNEQFF. CDR3 DNA: TGCAGTGCTACGGGGGAGGGCCGCTACAATGAGCAGTTCTTC. The gene calls are TRBV20-1 and TRBJ2-1; TRBD2 matches 7 bases. Germline trimming cut 4 bases from V and 3 bases from J; bases unmatched to any gene: 6. This CDR3 has 14 residues. CDR1 DFQATT and CDR2 SNEGSKA come from the germline V gene (reference sequence).

This clonotype showed up many times. The chain joins TRBV20-1 to TRBJ1-6; 8 nucleotides line up with TRBD1. The CDR3 is made up of 15 amino acids. After removal of 0 bases from V and 9 bases from J, the junction contained 7 bases not matched to a gene. In germline, CDR1 is DFQATT, CDR2 SNEGSKA (reference sequence). CDR3 sequence: CSARDLRGTGSPLHF. CDR3 nucleotides: TGCAGTGCTAGAGATTTAAGGGGGACAGGTTCACCCCTCCACTTT.

There are many counts of this clonotype. The chain links TRBV5-1 to TRBJ2-3; D is unresolved. Trimming stripped 2 bases from V and 4 bases from J, with 8 bases between. The CDR3 extends over 13 amino acids. Germline CDR1 is SGHRS and CDR2 is YFSETQ. CDR3 in amino acids: CASSFDRPDTQYF. CDR3 DNA: TGCGCCAGCAGCTTTGATCGGCCAGATACGCAGTATTTT.

This clonotype has ten or more counts. The chain recombines TRBV29-1 with TRBJ1-1; D remains ambiguous. The CDR3 runs 11 residues. Germline V CDR1 and CDR2: SQVTM, ANQGSEA. The V end lost 4 bases, the J end lost 1 base, and 4 bases lay between the germline ends. CDR3 nucleotide sequence: TGCAGCGTTGGGGAGAACACTGAAGCTTTCTTT. Its protein is CSVGENTEAFF.

This clonotype was seen at least ten times. The V and J genes are TRBV6-1 and TRBJ2-7; D possibly corresponds to TRBD2 (5 bases). V was clipped by 6 bases and J by 2 bases, with 17 bases between them. Germline V gives CDR1 MNHNS, CDR2 SASEGT. The CDR3 has 15 amino acids. As DNA, the CDR3 is TGTGCCAGCAGAATCGGCGGCTTCGGGGCCTACGAGCAGTACTTC. It yields the protein CASRIGGFGAYEQYF.

This clonotype was seen many times. This chain links TRBV19 with TRBJ2-2; D is unclear. V was cut by 10 bases and J by 4 bases, with 10 bases left in between. The CDR3 has 12 residues. The germline V gene has CDR1 LNHDA and CDR2 SQIVND (reference sequence). The CDR3, as DNA: TGTGCCACCACGGACGGCACCGGGGAGCTGTTTTTT. It codes for CATTDGTGELFF.

Ten or more counts support this clonotype. The V call is TRBV19, the J call TRBJ2-3; D perhaps matches TRBD2 (6 bases). The CDR3 sequence is 13 residues long. The V end was cut by 9 bases, the J end by 3 bases, with 13 bases between. Germline values: CDR1 LNHDA, CDR2 SQIVND (reference sequence). CDR3 protein: CASGGRRTDTQYF. CDR3 sequence (DNA): TGTGCCAGCGGGGGTAGGAGAACAGATACGCAGTATTTT. Drawing the rest from reference TRBV19 and TRBJ2-3, the complete variable domain is DGGITQSPKYLFRKEGQNVTLSCEQNLNHDAMYWYRQDPGQGLRLIYYSQIVNDFQKGDIAEGYSVSREKKESFPLTVTSAQKNPTAFYLCASGGRRTDTQYFGPGTRLTVL.

This clonotype was seen more than once but under ten times. The chain uses TRBV20-1 and TRBJ1-6; 8 bases align to TRBD1. The CDR3 runs to 14 residues. V gave up 6 bases and J gave up 14 bases; unmatched junction bases: 15. Germline CDR1 is DFQATT and CDR2 is SNEGSKA (reference sequence). CDR3 in amino acids: CSAHPGQASGALHF. CDR3 bases: TGCAGTGCGCACCCGGGACAGGCCTCGGGAGCCCTCCACTTT.

In its sample, this clonotype was seen a few times. The germline gene is not matched at one end of the junction; a read error may be the cause. The chain combines TRBV6-1 with TRBJ2-5; D possibly corresponds to TRBD1 (5 bases). CDR3 length: 18 residues. Germline CDR1 is MNHNS and CDR2 is SASEGT. In DNA form, the CDR3 reads TGTGCCAGCAGTCCTTCTCAGGACACGATAGGTACACAAGTGACCCAGTACTTC. Protein sequence: CASSPSQDTIGTQVTQYF.

This clonotype was seen at least ten times. The chain is built from TRBV12-3 or TRBV12-4 and TRBJ2-2; 9 nucleotides match TRBD1. The CDR3 runs 15 residues. V gave up 5 bases and J gave up 9 bases; unmatched junction bases: 10. CDR3 sequence: CASSPGQGRGRELFF. CDR3 nucleotide sequence: TGTGCCAGCAGTCCGGGACAGGGTAGGGGCCGGGAGCTGTTTTTT.

This clonotype was counted many times. The chain has TRBV20-1 and TRBJ1-2; a possible D gene is TRBD1 (6 bases). The CDR3 is 11 residues long. Germline V gives CDR1 DFQATT, CDR2 SNEGSKA (reference sequence). The DNA of the CDR3 is TGCAGAGAGGGGGGTAACTATGGCTACACCTTC. It encodes CREGGNYGYTF.

The CDR3 here is CASSQDQQGGTTDTQYF. CDR3 bases: TGCGCCAGCAGCCAAGATCAGCAAGGGGGCACCACAGATACGCAGTATTTT. V usage is TRBV4-1 and J usage is TRBJ2-3, with 7 bases aligning to TRBD1. Germline CDR1 MGHRA, CDR2 YSYEKL. There are 17 residues in the CDR3. V shed 0 bases, J shed 2 bases, and the junction held 8 bases outside the gene matches.

The V call is TRBV20-1, the J call TRBJ1-2; D gene ambiguous. Per the germline V gene, CDR1 is DFQATT and CDR2 is SNEGSKA (reference sequence). The CDR3 covers 12 residues. Trimming stripped 0 bases from V and 4 bases from J, with 6 bases between. DNA of the CDR3: TGCAGTGCTAGAGATGGACTCTATGGCTACACCTTC. It yields the protein CSARDGLYGYTF.

Comment on this clonotype: This sequence may be a read error, since a much larger clone differs from it by one base. The CDR3 DNA sequence: TGTGCCAGCACCCTGGGCGGGGAGCAGTTTTTT. This gives the protein CASTLGGEQFF. The rearrangement links TRBV12-3 or TRBV12-4 to TRBJ2-2, with a weak D call TRBD2 (6 bases). CDR3 size: 11 residues.

This clonotype has a count of ten or more. The genes are TRBV9 and TRBJ2-7; D not certain. V was trimmed by 3 bases and J by 2 bases, leaving 12 bases between them. CDR3 length equals 14 residues. The V gene's germline CDR1 is SGDLS and CDR2 YYNGEE. This chain's CDR3 is CASSDSGPPYEQYF. The CDR3 bases are TGTGCCAGCAGCGATTCCGGTCCCCCCTACGAGCAGTACTTC.

The sample holds a few counts of this clonotype. V and J are TRBV6-1 and TRBJ2-1, with a possible D match to TRBD2 (5 bases). Between the trimmed V and J ends, which lost 4 bases and 6 bases, there was a span of 19 bases. The CDR3 totals 16 residues. Per germline, CDR1 MNHNS and CDR2 SASEGT. The CDR3 sequence: CASSAGWGPMGNEQFF. CDR3 coding DNA: TGTGCCAGCAGTGCGGGGTGGGGTCCCATGGGCAATGAGCAGTTCTTC.

This clonotype was counted many times. The J gene is TRBJ1-1, the V gene TRBV6-6; the D is unclear. The CDR3 is made up of 13 amino acids. Trimming pared 0 bases from V and 8 bases from J, leaving 10 bases between. The V gene's germline CDR1 is MNHNY and CDR2 SVGAGI (reference sequence). DNA for the CDR3: TGTGCCAGCAGTTACTCTCACAGTGTAGAAGCTTTCTTT. Translation: CASSYSHSVEAFF.

This clonotype showed up many times. This chain uses TRBV2 with TRBJ1-5; TRBD1 might be the D (5 bases). V was shortened by 6 bases and J by 3 bases, with 18 bases between the two germline ends. Germline lookup yields CDR1 SNHLY and CDR2 FYNNEI. This CDR3 is built from 16 residues. As DNA, the CDR3 is TGTGCCAGCAGGGCCTTGGGGCAGGGCATCAATCAGCCCCAGCATTTT. This gives the protein CASRALGQGINQPQHF.

This clonotype was detected many times. The chain links TRBV6-4 to TRBJ1-2; D ambiguous. Germline values: CDR1 MRHNA, CDR2 SNTAGT. CDR3 length equals 14 residues. V was pared by 6 bases and J by 4 bases, with 15 bases between. DNA for the CDR3: TGTGCCAGCAGCCCCGAATCGGGCAGCTATGGCTACACCTTC. This codes for CASSPESGSYGYTF.